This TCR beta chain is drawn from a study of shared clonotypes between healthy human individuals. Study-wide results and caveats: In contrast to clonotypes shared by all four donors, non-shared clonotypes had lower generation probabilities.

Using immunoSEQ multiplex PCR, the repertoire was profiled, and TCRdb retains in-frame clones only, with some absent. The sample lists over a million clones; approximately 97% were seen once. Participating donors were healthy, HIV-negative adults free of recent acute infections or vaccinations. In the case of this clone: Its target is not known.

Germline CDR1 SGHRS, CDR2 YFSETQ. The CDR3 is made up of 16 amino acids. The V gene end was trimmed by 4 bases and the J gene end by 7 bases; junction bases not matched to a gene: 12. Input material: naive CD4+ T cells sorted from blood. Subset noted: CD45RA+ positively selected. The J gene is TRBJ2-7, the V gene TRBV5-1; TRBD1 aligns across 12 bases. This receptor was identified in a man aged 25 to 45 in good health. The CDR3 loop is CASSESPGTGGFEQYF. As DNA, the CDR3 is TGCGCCAGCAGCGAGTCTCCCGGGACAGGGGGCTTTGAGCAGTACTTC.